Listed below are T cell receptor beta chains from one sample, sequenced in a study of cytomegalovirus exposure and HLA in healthy donors. Profiling relied on immunoSEQ multiplex PCR, and the TCRdb table lists in-frame clones only, not all of them. The sample holds 110,000 to 150,000 clones, 85% to 90% seen once. The sequencing input was PBMCs. These receptors all come from a woman aged 25-40 years in good health and CMV-seropositive. Each CDR3 is given with its conserved first and last residue. A D gene is named only where the DNA matches it firmly. Expanded clones are given a class, and other clones once, few, many or no size at all.

J | V | size | D | CDR3 | DNA
TRBJ2-2 | TRBV5-5 | . | TRBD1 | CASSSRGQGATGELFF | TGTGCCAGCAGCTCCCGTGGACAGGGGGCGACCGGGGAGCTGTTTTTT
TRBJ1-6 | TRBV11-2 | . | . | CASQGGNSPLHF | TGTGCCTCCCAAGGAGGAAATTCACCCCTCCACTTT
TRBJ1-1 | TRBV29-1 | . | . | CSVEAQGNQAFF | TGCAGCGTTGAAGCTCAGGGGAATCAAGCTTTCTTT
TRBJ2-1 | TRBV7-3 | . | TRBD2 | CASSPSGRDEQFF | TGTGCCAGCAGCCCGTCCGGGAGGGATGAGCAGTTCTTC
TRBJ2-5 | TRBV5-6 | . | TRBD2 | CASSRIAGHWETQYF | TGTGCCAGCAGCAGAATAGCGGGACATTGGGAGACCCAGTACTTC
TRBJ2-7 | TRBV6-1 | . | TRBD2 | CASSLRGSGEYEQYF | TGTGCCAGCAGTCTGCGGGGTAGCGGGGAATACGAGCAGTACTTC
TRBJ2-2 | TRBV27 | . | TRBD1 | CASSPGTGPGELFF | TGTGCCAGCAGTCCCGGGACAGGGCCCGGGGAGCTGTTTTTT
TRBJ2-3 | TRBV28 | . | TRBD2 | CASSLFREGPDTQYF | TGTGCCAGCAGTTTATTTCGGGAGGGCCCGGATACGCAGTATTTT
TRBJ2-3 | TRBV7-9 | . | TRBD1 | CASSFFTGGGTDTQYF | TGTGCCAGCAGCTTCTTCACAGGGGGCGGCACAGATACGCAGTATTTT
TRBJ2-1 | TRBV7-9 | once | TRBD2 | CASSKLGGRYNEQFF | TGTGCCAGCAGCAAGTTGGGGGGGAGGTACAATGAGCAGTTCTTC
TRBJ2-7 | TRBV2 | . | . | CASSDNRFYEQYF | TGTGCCAGCAGTGACAACAGATTCTACGAGCAGTACTTC
TRBJ2-5 | TRBV23-1 | . | . | CASSPGTRIQETQYF | TGCGCCAGCAGCCCCGGGACAAGGATCCAAGAGACCCAGTACTTC
TRBJ2-1 | TRBV4-1 | . | TRBD2 | CASSQMTSGGASDEQFF | TGCGCCAGCAGCCAAATGACTAGCGGGGGGGCGAGCGATGAGCAGTTCTTC
TRBJ2-7 | TRBV5-4 | . | . | CASSKTGSLYSYEQYF | TGTGCCAGCAGCAAGACAGGTAGTCTATACTCCTACGAGCAGTACTTC
TRBJ1-3 | TRBV7-8 | . | . | CASSLGPLGPGNTIYF | TGTGCCAGCAGCTTAGGACCATTGGGGCCTGGAAACACCATATATTTT
TRBJ2-1 | TRBV6-5 | . | TRBD2 | CASSPIAGAYNEQFF | TGTGCCAGCAGTCCTATAGCGGGAGCATACAATGAGCAGTTCTTC
TRBJ1-5 | TRBV9 | . | TRBD1 | CASSPGGSGNQPQHF | TGTGCCAGCAGCCCAGGGGGGTCGGGCAATCAGCCCCAGCATTTT
TRBJ1-2 | TRBV19 | once | TRBD1 | CASSIVPPLDRVGYTF | TGTGCCAGTAGTATAGTCCCCCCCCTCGACAGGGTGGGATACACCTTC
TRBJ2-7 | TRBV2 | . | . | CASSRGGRGSEQYF | TGTGCCAGCAGTAGGGGGGGCAGGGGCAGCGAGCAGTACTTC
TRBJ2-5 | TRBV2 | . | TRBD2 | CASRRVGGFETQYF | TGTGCCAGCAGAAGGGTCGGGGGGTTCGAGACCCAGTACTTC
TRBJ2-3 | TRBV4-2 | . | . | CASSRTVGDTQYF | TGTGCCAGCAGCCGGACTGTCGGAGATACGCAGTATTTT
TRBJ1-2 | TRBV4-1 | few | . | CATSNPSKGRNYGYTF | TGCGCCACCTCAAACCCTTCGAAGGGGCGTAACTATGGCTACACCTTC
TRBJ2-7 | TRBV9 | . | . | CASSPVVGYEQYF | TGTGCCAGCAGCCCGGTCGTCGGTTACGAGCAGTACTTC
TRBJ2-1 | TRBV19 | . | TRBD2 | CASSTLAGYNEQFF | TGTGCCAGTAGCACCCTAGCGGGGTACAATGAGCAGTTCTTC
TRBJ1-2 | TRBV11-2 | . | TRBD1 | CASSLDPRDSYGYTF | TGTGCCAGCAGCTTAGACCCGCGGGACAGCTATGGCTACACCTTC
TRBJ1-1 | TRBV19 | few | . | CASTPGVNTEAFF | TGTGCCAGTACCCCAGGGGTGAACACTGAAGCTTTCTTT
TRBJ1-1 | TRBV29-1 | . | . | CSVATNTEAFF | TGCAGCGTCGCTACGAACACTGAAGCTTTCTTT
TRBJ2-7 | TRBV2 | . | TRBD2 | CASSDTSGAYEQYF | TGTGCCAGCAGTGACACTAGCGGGGCCTACGAGCAGTACTTC
TRBJ2-1 | TRBV11-2 | . | TRBD2 | CASSLVVGGDEQFF | TGTGCCAGCAGCTTGGTCGTGGGAGGGGATGAGCAGTTCTTC
TRBJ2-3 | TRBV19 | . | TRBD2 | CASSTGTSADTQYF | TGTGCCAGTAGTACCGGGACTAGTGCGGATACGCAGTATTTT
TRBJ2-3 | TRBV10-1 | . | . | CASPSGLTRDKDTQYF | TGCGCCAGCCCCTCGGGACTAACCAGGGACAAAGATACGCAGTATTTT
TRBJ1-5 | TRBV18 | . | . | CASSPPFRMPEDSNQPQHF | TGTGCCAGCTCACCACCTTTCCGTATGCCAGAAGATAGCAATCAGCCCCAGCATTTT
TRBJ2-3 | TRBV9 | . | TRBD2 | CASSSLAGGLDTQYF | TGTGCCAGCAGCTCACTAGCGGGAGGTTTGGATACGCAGTATTTT
TRBJ2-5 | TRBV2 | . | TRBD1 | CASSKKDRSWEETQYF | TGTGCCAGCAGTAAAAAGGACAGGAGCTGGGAAGAGACCCAGTACTTC
TRBJ2-1 | TRBV29-1 | . | . | CSVRKSRAGKYNEQFF | TGCAGCGTTCGCAAAAGTAGGGCAGGGAAATACAATGAGCAGTTCTTC
TRBJ1-6 | TRBV7-2 | . | . | CASSILNSNSPLHF | TGTGCCAGCAGCATTCTGAACAGCAATTCACCCCTCCACTTT
TRBJ2-7 | TRBV28 | . | TRBD1 | CASSFPGTGLPKISYEQYF | TGTGCCAGCAGTTTCCCCGGGACAGGCCTCCCGAAAATCTCCTACGAGCAGTACTTC
TRBJ2-2 | TRBV18 | . | TRBD2 | CASSPPGLAGIRYTGELFF | TGTGCCAGCTCACCACCGGGACTAGCGGGGATTAGGTACACCGGGGAGCTGTTTTTT
TRBJ2-2 | TRBV7-9 | few | TRBD1 | CASSLDRANAIRSGELFF | TGTGCCAGCAGCCTGGACAGGGCAAATGCGATACGTTCCGGGGAGCTGTTTTTT
TRBJ1-5 | TRBV14 | . | TRBD1 | CASSQAYRGKSVNQPQHF | TGTGCCAGCAGCCAAGCTTACAGGGGGAAAAGTGTCAATCAGCCCCAGCATTTT
TRBJ1-4 | TRBV5-1 | . | . | CASSLAPGTQNEKLFF | TGCGCCAGCAGCTTGGCCCCGGGAACCCAAAATGAAAAACTGTTTTTT
TRBJ1-5 | TRBV9 | . | TRBD1 | CASSAGTALNQPQHF | TGTGCCAGCAGCGCGGGGACAGCCTTAAATCAGCCCCAGCATTTT
TRBJ2-3 | TRBV6-1 | . | . | CAANEELSSTDTQYF | TGTGCCGCAAATGAAGAGCTCTCTAGCACAGATACGCAGTATTTT
TRBJ1-6 | TRBV7-8 | . | . | CASSLEVHAGPNSPLHF | TGTGCCAGCAGCTTAGAAGTACACGCGGGCCCGAATTCACCCCTCCACTTT
TRBJ1-5 | TRBV2 | once | . | CASSEYRQNQPQHF | TGTGCCAGCAGTGAATACAGGCAGAATCAGCCCCAGCATTTT
TRBJ2-7 | TRBV19 | . | . | CASSAAGWDYEQYF | TGTGCCAGTAGCGCGGCAGGGTGGGACTACGAGCAGTACTTC
TRBJ2-1 | TRBV10-1 | . | TRBD1 | CASHKKWSVQGSHNEQFF | TGCGCCAGCCATAAGAAGTGGTCGGTACAGGGGAGCCACAATGAGCAGTTCTTC
TRBJ1-5 | TRBV28 | . | . | CASRDSGNQPQHF | TGTGCCAGCAGGGACTCTGGCAATCAGCCCCAGCATTTT
TRBJ1-1 | TRBV27 | . | . | CASSTGSEAFF | TGTGCCAGCAGTACAGGGTCTGAAGCTTTCTTT
TRBJ2-1 | TRBV4-1 | . | TRBD2 | CASSQEVAGGQDEQFF | TGCGCCAGCAGCCAAGAAGTAGCGGGGGGGCAGGATGAGCAGTTCTTC
TRBJ2-5 | TRBV11-1 | . | . | CASSQNTGTKETQYF | TGTGCCAGCAGCCAGAACACAGGGACCAAAGAGACCCAGTACTTC
TRBJ2-7 | TRBV5-1 | . | TRBD2 | CASSPTRTSGLEQYF | TGCGCCAGCAGCCCTACTCGGACTAGCGGGCTTGAGCAGTACTTC
TRBJ2-1 | TRBV28 | . | . | CASWGGPQGNEQFF | TGTGCCAGTTGGGGGGGGCCTCAGGGAAATGAGCAGTTCTTC